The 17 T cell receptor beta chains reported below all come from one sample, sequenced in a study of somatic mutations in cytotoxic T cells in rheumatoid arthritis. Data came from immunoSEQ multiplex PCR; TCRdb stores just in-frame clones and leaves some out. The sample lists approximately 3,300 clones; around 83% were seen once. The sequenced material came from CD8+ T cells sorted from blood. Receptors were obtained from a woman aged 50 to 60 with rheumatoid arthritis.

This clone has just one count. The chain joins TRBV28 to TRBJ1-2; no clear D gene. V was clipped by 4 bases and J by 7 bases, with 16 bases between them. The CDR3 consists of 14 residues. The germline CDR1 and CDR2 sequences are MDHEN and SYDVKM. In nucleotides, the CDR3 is TGTGCCAGCAGTTCCCTCGTGGGGAGTCGTGGCTACACCTTC. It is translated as CASSSLVGSRGYTF.

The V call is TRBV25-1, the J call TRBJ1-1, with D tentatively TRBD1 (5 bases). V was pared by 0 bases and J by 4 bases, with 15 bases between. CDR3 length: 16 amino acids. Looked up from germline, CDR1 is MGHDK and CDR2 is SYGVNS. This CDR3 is CASSEYARVAGTEAFF. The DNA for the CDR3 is TGTGCCAGCAGTGAATATGCCAGGGTAGCAGGCACTGAAGCTTTCTTT.

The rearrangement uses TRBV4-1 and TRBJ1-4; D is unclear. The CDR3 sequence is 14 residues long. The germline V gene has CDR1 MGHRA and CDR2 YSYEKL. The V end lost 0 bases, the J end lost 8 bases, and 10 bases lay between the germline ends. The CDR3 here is CASSQDHRAEKLFF. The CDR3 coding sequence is TGCGCCAGCAGCCAAGACCACCGAGCAGAAAAACTGTTTTTT.

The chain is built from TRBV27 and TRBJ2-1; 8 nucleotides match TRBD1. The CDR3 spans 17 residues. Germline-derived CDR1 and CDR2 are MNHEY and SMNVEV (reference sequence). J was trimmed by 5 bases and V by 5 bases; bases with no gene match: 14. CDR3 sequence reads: CASSAPLPGQVNNEQFF. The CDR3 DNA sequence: TGTGCCAGCAGTGCACCTCTTCCGGGACAGGTTAACAATGAGCAGTTCTTC.

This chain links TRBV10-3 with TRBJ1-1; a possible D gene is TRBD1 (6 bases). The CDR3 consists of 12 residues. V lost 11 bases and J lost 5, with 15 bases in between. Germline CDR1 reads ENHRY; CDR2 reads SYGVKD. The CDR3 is CAARTGITEAFF. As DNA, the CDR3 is TGTGCCGCTAGAACAGGGATTACTGAAGCTTTCTTT.

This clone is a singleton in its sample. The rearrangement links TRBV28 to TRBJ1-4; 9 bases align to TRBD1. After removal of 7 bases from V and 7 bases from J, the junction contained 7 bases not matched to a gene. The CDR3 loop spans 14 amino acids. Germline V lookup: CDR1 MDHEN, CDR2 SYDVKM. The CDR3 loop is CASTRTGETEKLFF. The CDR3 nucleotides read TGTGCCAGCACTCGGACAGGGGAGACTGAAAAACTGTTTTTT. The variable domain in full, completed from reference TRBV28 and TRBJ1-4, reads DVKVTQSSRYLVKRTGEKVFLECVQDMDHENMFWYRQDPGLGLRLIYFSYDVKMKEKGDIPEGYSVSREKKERFSLILESASTNQTSMYLCASTRTGETEKLFFGSGTQLSVL.

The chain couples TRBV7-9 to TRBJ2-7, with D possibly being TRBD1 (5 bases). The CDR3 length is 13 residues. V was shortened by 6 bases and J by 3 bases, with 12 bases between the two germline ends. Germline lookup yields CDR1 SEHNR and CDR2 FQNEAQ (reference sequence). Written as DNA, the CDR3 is TGTGCCAGCAGTACGGACATGATCTACGAGCAGTACTTC. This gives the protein CASSTDMIYEQYF.

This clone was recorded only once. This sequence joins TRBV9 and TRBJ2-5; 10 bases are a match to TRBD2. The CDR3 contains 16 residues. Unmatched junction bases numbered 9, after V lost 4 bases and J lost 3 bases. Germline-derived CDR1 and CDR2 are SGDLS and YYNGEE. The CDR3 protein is CASSRPGLASEETQYF. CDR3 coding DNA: TGTGCCAGCAGCCGCCCGGGACTAGCGAGCGAAGAGACCCAGTACTTC.

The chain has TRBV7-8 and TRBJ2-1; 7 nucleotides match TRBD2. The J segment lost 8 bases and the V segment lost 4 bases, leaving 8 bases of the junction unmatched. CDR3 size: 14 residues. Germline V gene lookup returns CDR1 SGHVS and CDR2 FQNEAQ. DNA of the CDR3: TGTGCCAGCAGCTATGAGACTAGCAGCTATGAGCAGTTCTTC. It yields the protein CASSYETSSYEQFF.

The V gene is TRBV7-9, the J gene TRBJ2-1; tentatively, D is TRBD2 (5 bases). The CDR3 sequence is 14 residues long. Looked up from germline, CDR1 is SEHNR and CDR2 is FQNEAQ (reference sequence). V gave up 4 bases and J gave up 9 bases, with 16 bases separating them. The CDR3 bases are TGTGCCAGCAGCTCCAGACTGGGAGTAGGTGAGCAGTTCTTC. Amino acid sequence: CASSSRLGVGEQFF.

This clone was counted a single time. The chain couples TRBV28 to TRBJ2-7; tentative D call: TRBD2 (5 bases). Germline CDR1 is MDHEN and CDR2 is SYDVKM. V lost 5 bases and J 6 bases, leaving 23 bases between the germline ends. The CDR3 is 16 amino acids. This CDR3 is CASSLPRGRARGEQYF. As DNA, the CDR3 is TGTGCCAGCAGTCTCCCCCGGGGTAGGGCACGAGGCGAGCAGTACTTC.

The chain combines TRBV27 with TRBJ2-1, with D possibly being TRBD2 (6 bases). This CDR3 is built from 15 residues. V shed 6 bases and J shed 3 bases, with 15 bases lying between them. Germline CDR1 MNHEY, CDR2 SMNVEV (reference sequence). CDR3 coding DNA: TGTGCCAGCAGCCCCGCCGGGACTCGCTACAATGAGCAGTTCTTC. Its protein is CASSPAGTRYNEQFF.

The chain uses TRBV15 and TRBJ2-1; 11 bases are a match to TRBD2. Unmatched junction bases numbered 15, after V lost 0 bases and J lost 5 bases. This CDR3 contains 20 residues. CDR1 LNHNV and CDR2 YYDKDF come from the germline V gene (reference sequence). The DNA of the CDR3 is TGTGCCACCAGCAGAGACCCTGAGGCTAGCGGGAGGAAATTGGACAATGAGCAGTTCTTC. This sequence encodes CATSRDPEASGRKLDNEQFF.

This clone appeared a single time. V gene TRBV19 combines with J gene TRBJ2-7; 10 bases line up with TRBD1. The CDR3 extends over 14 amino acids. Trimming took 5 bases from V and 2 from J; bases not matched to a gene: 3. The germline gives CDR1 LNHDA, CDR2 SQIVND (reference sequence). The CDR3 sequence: CASSAGTGAYEQYF. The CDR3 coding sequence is TGTGCCAGTAGTGCCGGGACAGGGGCCTACGAGCAGTACTTC. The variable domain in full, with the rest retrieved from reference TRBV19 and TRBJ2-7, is DGGITQSPKYLFRKEGQNVTLSCEQNLNHDAMYWYRQDPGQGLRLIYYSQIVNDFQKGDIAEGYSVSREKKESFPLTVTSAQKNPTAFYLCASSAGTGAYEQYFGPGTRLTVT.

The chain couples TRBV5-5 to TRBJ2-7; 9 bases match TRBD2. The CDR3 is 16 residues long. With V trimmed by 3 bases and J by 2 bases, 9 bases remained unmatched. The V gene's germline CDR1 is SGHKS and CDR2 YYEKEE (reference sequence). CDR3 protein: CASSWDATSGAYEQYF. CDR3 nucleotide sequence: TGTGCCAGCAGCTGGGACGCGACTAGCGGTGCCTACGAGCAGTACTTC.

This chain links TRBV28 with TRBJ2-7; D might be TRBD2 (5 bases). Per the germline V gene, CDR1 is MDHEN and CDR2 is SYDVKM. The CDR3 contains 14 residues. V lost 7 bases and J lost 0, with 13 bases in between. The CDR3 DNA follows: TGTGCCAGCAAGCTCAGTCTAGCCTCCTACGAGCAGTACTTC. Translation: CASKLSLASYEQYF.

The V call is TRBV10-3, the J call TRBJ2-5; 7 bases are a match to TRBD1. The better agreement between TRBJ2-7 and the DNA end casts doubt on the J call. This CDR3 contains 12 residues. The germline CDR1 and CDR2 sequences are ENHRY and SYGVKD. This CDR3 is CAISTGLYEQYF. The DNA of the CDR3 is TGTGCCATTTCGACAGGGTTATACGAGCAGTACTTC.